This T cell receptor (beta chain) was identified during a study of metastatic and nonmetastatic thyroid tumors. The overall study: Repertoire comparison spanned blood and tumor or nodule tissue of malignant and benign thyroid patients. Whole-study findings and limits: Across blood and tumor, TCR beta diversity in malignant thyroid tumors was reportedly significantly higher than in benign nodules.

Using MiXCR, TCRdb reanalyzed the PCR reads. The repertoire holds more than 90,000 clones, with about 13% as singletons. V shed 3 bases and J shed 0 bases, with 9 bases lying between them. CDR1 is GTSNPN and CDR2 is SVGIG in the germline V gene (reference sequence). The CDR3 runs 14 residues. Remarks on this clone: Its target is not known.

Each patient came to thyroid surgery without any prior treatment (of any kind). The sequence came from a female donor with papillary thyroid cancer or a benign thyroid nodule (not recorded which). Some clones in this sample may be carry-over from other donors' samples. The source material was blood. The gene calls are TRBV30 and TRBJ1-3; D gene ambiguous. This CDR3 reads CAWSVTISGNTIYF. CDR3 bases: TGTGCCTGGAGCGTAACCATCTCTGGAAACACCATATATTTT.